This T cell receptor beta chain emerged from a study of cytomegalovirus exposure and HLA in healthy donors. A multiplex PCR was run with 60 Vbeta primers and 13 Jbeta primers. Produced via immunoSEQ multiplex PCR; TCRdb's table is partial and in-frame only. Of some 200,000 clones listed, 65% to 90% are singletons. The length of the CDR3 is 15 residues. V dropped 4 bases and J dropped 6 bases, with 16 bases sitting between them. The germline V gene has CDR1 SGHTA and CDR2 FQGNSA. The rearrangement uses TRBV7-2 and TRBJ1-5, with D perhaps TRBD1 (5 bases). Sequencing input: PBMCs. This sequence originates from a man aged 40-49 years in good health and CMV-seropositive. Here the CDR3 DNA reads TGTGCCAGCAGCTCGGTAGGGGCCTTGCCTCAGCCCCAGCATTTT. The encoded protein is CASSSVGALPQPQHF.